One and the same sample provided the 27 T cell receptor beta chains below, sequenced in a study of T cell changes during pregnancy in multiple sclerosis. Method: immunoSEQ multiplex PCR; TCRdb's copy keeps in-frame clones and lacks some. This sample has some 60,000 clones; around nine tenths occur once, and the top ten carry roughly 3.3%. Here the sequenced sample was peripheral blood, taken in the first trimester of pregnancy. The receptors come from a female donor in good health, enrolled as a control in a pregnancy study.

This clone was seen more than once but under ten times. The V gene is TRBV11-2, the J gene TRBJ2-7, with 11 bases that match TRBD2. Germline V gene lookup returns CDR1 SGHAT and CDR2 FQNNGV. Losses at the gene ends were 7 bases for V and 7 bases for J; bases not matched to a gene: 12. This CDR3 contains 15 residues. The CDR3 reads CASTLRTGTSGEQYF. The DNA for the CDR3 is TGTGCCAGCACTCTACGGACCGGGACTAGCGGAGAGCAGTACTTC.

The chain joins TRBV5-1 to TRBJ2-2, with D possibly matching TRBD1 (6 bases). The germline gives CDR1 SGHRS, CDR2 YFSETQ. This CDR3 has 17 residues. The V end lost 2 bases, the J end lost 0 bases, and 14 bases lay between the germline ends. The CDR3 nucleotides are TGCGCCAGCAGCTTTGAAACGGGACACACGAACACCGGGGAGCTGTTTTTT. It specifies CASSFETGHTNTGELFF.

The V gene is TRBV27, the J gene TRBJ2-7, with a weak D call TRBD1 (5 bases). Deletions cut 0 bases from V and 1 base from J, with 10 bases between. Per germline, CDR1 MNHEY and CDR2 SMNVEV (reference sequence). The CDR3 contains 15 residues. CDR3 sequence (DNA): TGTGCCAGCAGTTTATCTGACAGCTTATCCTACGAGCAGTACTTC. It is translated as CASSLSDSLSYEQYF.

This clone was found once. The chain couples TRBV14 to TRBJ1-1, with D possibly matching TRBD1 (5 bases). Germline lookup yields CDR1 SGHDN and CDR2 FVKESK. CDR3 length: 16 amino acids. Trimming shortened V by 3 bases and J by 1 base, and 15 bases separated the two germline ends. The CDR3 region is CASSQGRFRENTEAFF. CDR3 DNA: TGTGCCAGCAGCCAGGGAAGGTTCAGGGAGAACACTGAAGCTTTCTTT.

The chain uses TRBV5-5 and TRBJ2-2; D perhaps matches TRBD1 (6 bases). From germline, CDR1 is SGHKS and CDR2 YYEKEE (reference sequence). The CDR3 covers 15 residues. Trimming removed 2 bases from V and 2 bases from J, with 10 bases in between. CDR3 in amino acids: CASSFRTANTGELFF. In DNA, the CDR3 is TGTGCCAGCAGCTTTAGGACAGCTAACACCGGGGAGCTGTTTTTT.

The chain combines TRBV7-3 with TRBJ2-2; 9 bases are shared with TRBD2. The CDR3 spans 19 residues. Trimming removed 1 base from V and 2 bases from J; junction bases left unmatched: 11. Germline V CDR1 and CDR2: SGHTA, FQGTGA. Here the CDR3 reads CASSLRGAAGGPNTGELFF. CDR3 sequence (DNA): TGTGCCAGCAGCTTAAGAGGGGCGGCGGGAGGGCCTAACACCGGGGAGCTGTTTTTT.

V usage is TRBV27 and J usage is TRBJ1-2; 12 bases agree with TRBD1. Germline V CDR1 and CDR2: MNHEY, SMNVEV (reference sequence). The CDR3 length is 14 residues. Losses at the gene ends were 3 bases for V and 5 bases for J; bases not matched to a gene: 1. CDR3 amino acids: CASSLGQGAYGYTF. Here the CDR3 DNA reads TGTGCCAGCAGTTTGGGACAGGGGGCGTATGGCTACACCTTC.

The CDR3 nucleotides read TGCGCCAGCAGTGAGACTAGCACAGATACGCAGTATTTT. This codes for CASSETSTDTQYF. The genes are TRBV10-2 and TRBJ2-3; D not certain. The ends were cut back, 2 bases at V and 0 bases at J, with 3 bases in the middle. The CDR3 consists of 13 residues. The germline CDR1 and CDR2 sequences are WSHSY and SAAADI.

The chain employs TRBV6-5 and TRBJ1-6; D may be TRBD1 (6 bases). Trimming stripped 5 bases from V and 7 bases from J, with 15 bases between. The CDR3 contains 15 residues. Germline V gives CDR1 MNHEY, CDR2 SVGAGI. In DNA, the CDR3 is TGTGCCAGCAGTCCCCCAGGACAGATAAATTCACCCCTCCACTTT. Amino acids: CASSPPGQINSPLHF.

The chain recombines TRBV19 with TRBJ2-5; 9 bases match TRBD2. The CDR3 runs to 16 residues. Germline trimming cut 4 bases from V and 4 bases from J; bases unmatched to any gene: 10. Germline V lookup: CDR1 LNHDA, CDR2 SQIVND (reference sequence). The CDR3 coding sequence is TGTGCCAGTAGTACCTCTGAGGCGACTAGCGGAGAGACCCAGTACTTC. Translating it yields CASSTSEATSGETQYF.

This clone was counted a single time. The chain has TRBV7-8 and TRBJ1-1; unclear D gene. CDR3 length: 13 amino acids. Germline assignment: CDR1 SGHVS and CDR2 FQNEAQ. V was clipped by 11 bases and J by 0 bases, with 13 bases between them. This CDR3 reads CASHLELNTEAFF. The CDR3 nucleotides read TGTGCCTCCCACCTGGAGCTGAACACTGAAGCTTTCTTT.

This chain links TRBV7-9 with TRBJ2-7; D may be TRBD2 (6 bases). V was clipped by 0 bases and J by 6 bases, with 12 bases between them. CDR3 size: 14 residues. Germline CDR1 SEHNR, CDR2 FQNEAQ (reference sequence). CDR3 DNA: TGTGCCAGCAGCTTAGCGCTAGCCGGGAGCGAGCAGTACTTC. Its protein is CASSLALAGSEQYF.

This chain links TRBV6-4 with TRBJ2-7, with 7 nucleotides matching TRBD1. With 6 bases clipped from V and 2 bases from J, the junction kept 4 bases outside the gene matches. CDR1 and CDR2 (germline): MRHNA, SNTAGT. The CDR3 extends over 13 amino acids. The CDR3, as DNA: TGTGCCAGCAGGGCCGGGACAGCCTACGAGCAGTACTTC. This sequence encodes CASRAGTAYEQYF.

The rearrangement uses TRBV30 and TRBJ2-7; possibly TRBD2 for D (5 bases). The CDR3 runs 13 residues. V was cut by 4 bases and J by 0 bases, with 10 bases left in between. The V gene's germline CDR1 is GTSNPN and CDR2 SVGIG (reference sequence). CDR3 amino acids: CAWTQGSSYEQYF. The DNA of the CDR3 is TGTGCCTGGACCCAAGGGAGCTCCTACGAGCAGTACTTC.

This clone was recorded once. V is TRBV9 and J is TRBJ1-3; D not resolved. V shed 4 bases and J shed 1 base, with 9 bases lying between them. This CDR3 is 14 amino acids long. The germline V gene has CDR1 SGDLS and CDR2 YYNGEE. The CDR3, as DNA: TGTGCCAGCAGCCTCTCGGGGTCTGGAAACACCATATATTTT. Translation gives CASSLSGSGNTIYF.

CDR3 bases: TGTGCCAGCAGCTTAGGGGGGCCCAGGGTCCCCTACGAGCAGTACTTC. This codes for CASSLGGPRVPYEQYF. The chain couples TRBV7-9 to TRBJ2-7, with a weak D call TRBD1 (6 bases). V lost 1 base and J lost 2, with 15 bases in between. The CDR3 runs 16 residues. Germline CDR1 SEHNR, CDR2 FQNEAQ (reference sequence).

The V call is TRBV10-3, the J call TRBJ2-3; TRBD2 matches 10 bases. CDR1 ENHRY and CDR2 SYGVKD come from the germline V gene. V lost 10 bases, J lost 2 bases, and 12 bases stayed unmatched. The length of the CDR3 is 16 residues. Here the CDR3 DNA reads TGTGCCACCCGGAAGGCTAGCGGGAGTTACACAGATACGCAGTATTTT. Protein product: CATRKASGSYTDTQYF.

The rearrangement joins TRBV27 to TRBJ1-2; 7 bases are a match to TRBD1. Trimming took 5 bases from V and 2 from J; bases not matched to a gene: 8. The CDR3 loop spans 15 amino acids. The V gene's germline CDR1 is MNHEY and CDR2 SMNVEV (reference sequence). CDR3 DNA sequence: TGTGCCAGCAGTCCATATACAGGGGAGAACTATGGCTACACCTTC. Amino acid sequence: CASSPYTGENYGYTF.

Written as DNA, the CDR3 is TGCGCCAGCAGCCAAGCTGCGGCCTCGGCATCCTACAATGAGCAGTTCTTC. As protein: CASSQAAASASYNEQFF. This sequence joins TRBV4-1 and TRBJ2-1, with D unclear. Germline V gene data show CDR1 as MGHRA and CDR2 as YSYEKL. Trimming took off 1 base at V and 1 base at J, with 14 bases between the two ends. There are 17 residues in the CDR3.

This chain uses TRBV30 with TRBJ2-7, with 7 positions matching TRBD1. This CDR3 is built from 16 residues. Germline V gene data show CDR1 as GTSNPN and CDR2 as SVGIG (reference sequence). Trimming removed 3 bases from V and 3 bases from J; junction bases left unmatched: 14. Written as DNA, the CDR3 is TGTGCCTGGAGCCATTTCGACAGGGCCACCGACTACGAGCAGTACTTC. Protein: CAWSHFDRATDYEQYF. Looking up the rest from reference TRBV30 and TRBJ2-7 gives the full variable domain: SQTIHQWPATLVQPVGSPLSLECTVEGTSNPNLYWYRQAAGRGLQLLFYSVGIGQISSEVPQNLSASRPQDRQFILSSKKLLLSDSGFYLCAWSHFDRATDYEQYFGPGTRLTVT.

The chain uses TRBV23-1 and TRBJ1-2; 9 positions agree with TRBD1. TRBV23-1 belongs to the ORF category, with a function that is uncertain. The V and J ends lost 6 bases and 6 bases, in that order; junction bases with no gene match: 5. The CDR3 sequence is 13 residues long. This CDR3 reads CASSLQGADGYTF. CDR3 coding DNA: TGCGCCAGCAGCCTACAGGGGGCGGATGGCTACACCTTC.

This chain uses TRBV6-1 with TRBJ1-1; 8 positions match TRBD1. Trimming took 7 bases from V and 9 from J; bases not matched to a gene: 10. This CDR3 is built from 13 residues. Per germline, CDR1 MNHNS and CDR2 SASEGT. CDR3 DNA: TGTGCCAGCACCGACGGACAGGGAAGGAAAGCTTTCTTT. It specifies CASTDGQGRKAFF.

The J gene is TRBJ1-4, the V gene TRBV19; 8 bases are a match to TRBD1. With 0 bases clipped from V and 4 bases from J, the junction kept 7 bases outside the gene matches. CDR1 LNHDA and CDR2 SQIVND come from the germline V gene (reference sequence). The CDR3 has 17 amino acids. The CDR3 DNA is TGTGCCAGTAGTATAGAGCGGACAGGGAGGGATAATGAAAAACTGTTTTTT. Translation gives CASSIERTGRDNEKLFF.

This chain links TRBV11-2 with TRBJ2-3; 7 nucleotides agree with TRBD2. The CDR3 is 16 amino acids. Germline assignment: CDR1 SGHAT and CDR2 FQNNGV. V dropped 1 base and J dropped 0; count of bases not matched to a gene: 4. This CDR3 is CASSLAASGSTDTQYF. The CDR3 nucleotides are TGTGCCAGCAGCTTAGCGGCTAGCGGAAGCACAGATACGCAGTATTTT.

This sequence joins TRBV6-1 and TRBJ1-3; D perhaps matches TRBD1 (5 bases). V lost 3 bases and J lost 8, with 14 bases in between. The V gene's germline CDR1 is MNHNS and CDR2 SASEGT. The CDR3 runs to 14 residues. CDR3 loop: CASSDRVHVDTIYF. In DNA form, the CDR3 reads TGTGCCAGCAGTGACAGGGTCCACGTGGACACCATATATTTT.

As concerns this clone: At one end the junction does not follow the germline gene, possibly because of a read error. The rearrangement links TRBV19 to TRBJ2-3, with D perhaps TRBD2 (6 bases). Germline-derived CDR1 and CDR2 are LNHDA and SQIVND (reference sequence). The CDR3 is 15 residues long. The CDR3 DNA reads as TGTGTCAGTAGTCCCTCGGGGACTAGCACAGATACGCAGTATTTT. Encoded protein: CVSSPSGTSTDTQYF.

The genes are TRBV18 and TRBJ1-2, with D possibly TRBD1 on 6 matching bases. V lost 3 bases and J lost 8, with 25 bases in between. The length of the CDR3 is 17 residues. CDR1 and CDR2 (germline): KGHSH, LQKENI. In DNA, the CDR3 is TGTGCCAGCTCACCCCCCTTTCGCCCTTCAGGGGCGCAGGGCTACACCTTC. Protein product: CASSPPFRPSGAQGYTF. The full variable domain, rest sourced from reference TRBV18 and TRBJ1-2, is NAGVMQNPRHLVRRRGQEARLRCSPMKGHSHVYWYRQLPEEGLKFMVYLQKENIIDESGMPKERFSAEFPKEGPSILRIQQVVRGDSAAYFCASSPPFRPSGAQGYTFGSGTRLTVV.